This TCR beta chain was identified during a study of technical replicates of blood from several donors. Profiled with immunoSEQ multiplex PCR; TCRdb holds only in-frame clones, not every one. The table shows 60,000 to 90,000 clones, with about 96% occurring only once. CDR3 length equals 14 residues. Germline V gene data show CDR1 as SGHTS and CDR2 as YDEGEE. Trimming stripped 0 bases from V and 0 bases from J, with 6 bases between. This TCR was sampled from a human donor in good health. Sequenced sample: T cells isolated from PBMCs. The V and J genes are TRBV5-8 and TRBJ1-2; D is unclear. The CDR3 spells CASSLDGANYGYTF. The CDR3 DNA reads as TGTGCCAGCAGCTTGGATGGAGCTAACTATGGCTACACCTTC. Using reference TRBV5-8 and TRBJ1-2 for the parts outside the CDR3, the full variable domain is EAGVTQSPTHLIKTRGQQATLRCSPISGHTSVYWYQQALGLGLQFLLWYDEGEERNRGNFPPRFSGRQFPNYSSELNVNALELEDSALYLCASSLDGANYGYTFGSGTRLTVV.